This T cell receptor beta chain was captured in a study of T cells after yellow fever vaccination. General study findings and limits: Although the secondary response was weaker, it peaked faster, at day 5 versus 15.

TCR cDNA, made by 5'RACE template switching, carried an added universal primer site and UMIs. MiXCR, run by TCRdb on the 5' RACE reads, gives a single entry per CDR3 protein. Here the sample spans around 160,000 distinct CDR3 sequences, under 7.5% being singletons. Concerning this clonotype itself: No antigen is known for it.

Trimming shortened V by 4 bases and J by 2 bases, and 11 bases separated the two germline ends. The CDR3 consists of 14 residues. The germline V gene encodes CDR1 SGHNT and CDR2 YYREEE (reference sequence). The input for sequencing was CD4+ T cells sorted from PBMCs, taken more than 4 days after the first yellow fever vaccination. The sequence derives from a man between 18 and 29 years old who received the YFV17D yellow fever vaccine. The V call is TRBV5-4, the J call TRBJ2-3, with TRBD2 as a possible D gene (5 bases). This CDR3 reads CASSPSGYTDTQYF. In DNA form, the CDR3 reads TGTGCCAGCAGCCCGAGCGGATACACAGATACGCAGTATTTT.